This T cell receptor (beta chain) came from a study of CD8 T cells in ankylosing spondylitis. Findings and caveats of the study: Those disease-linked clones were CD8+; they were also relatively rare in peripheral blood.

The CDR3 contains 12 residues. The germline V and J ends were trimmed by 8 bases and 2 bases, with 10 bases remaining between them. The V gene's germline CDR1 is SQVTM and CDR2 ANQGSEA. TCRdb re-called the 5' RACE reads through MiXCR, storing one row per CDR3 protein. This table has approximately 100,000 distinct CDR3 sequences, nearly 25% appearing once. There are a few counts of this clonotype. The antigen remains undetermined. The sample was synovial fluid, either unsorted or a sorted T cell fraction (not recorded which). The receptor comes from a male donor with ankylosing spondylitis. This sequence joins TRBV29-1 and TRBJ2-1, with D tentatively TRBD1 (7 bases). CDR3: CSFRGAYNEQFF. The CDR3 nucleotides read TGCAGCTTCAGGGGGGCCTACAATGAGCAGTTCTTC.